Below, 19 T cell receptor beta chains from the same sample are listed, as sequenced in a study of blood T cell repertoires in COVID-19. Data came from immunoSEQ multiplex PCR; TCRdb stores just in-frame clones and leaves some out. The sample records roughly 100,000 clones, approximately 89% being singletons. Material for sequencing was peripheral blood. Receptors were obtained from a woman of 80 years or more in a cohort sampled during active COVID-19.

The genes are TRBV6-5 and TRBJ1-2; TRBD1 might be the D (5 bases). V was cut by 8 bases and J by 7 bases, with 14 bases left in between. The germline CDR1 and CDR2 sequences are MNHEY and SVGAGI. The CDR3 contains 12 residues. The CDR3 region has the DNA TGTGCCAGCCGGGAGGGGTTTGGTGGCTACACCTTC. Translating it yields CASREGFGGYTF.

In this sample, this clone turned up once. The chain couples TRBV19 to TRBJ1-5; 7 positions agree with TRBD1. Germline values: CDR1 LNHDA, CDR2 SQIVND (reference sequence). CDR3 length equals 14 residues. V lost 3 bases and J lost 5; bases outside the gene matches: 4. The CDR3: CASSIWQGDQPQHF. In nucleotides, the CDR3 is TGTGCCAGTAGTATTTGGCAGGGGGATCAGCCCCAGCATTTT. Drawing the rest from reference TRBV19 and TRBJ1-5, the complete variable domain is DGGITQSPKYLFRKEGQNVTLSCEQNLNHDAMYWYRQDPGQGLRLIYYSQIVNDFQKGDIAEGYSVSREKKESFPLTVTSAQKNPTAFYLCASSIWQGDQPQHFGDGTRLSIL.

This clone has a single count. V gene TRBV30 combines with J gene TRBJ2-3; D might be TRBD1 (6 bases). This CDR3 is built from 15 residues. V lost 2 bases to trimming and J lost 4 bases, with 16 bases between them. Germline CDR1 GTSNPN, CDR2 SVGIG (reference sequence). CDR3 residues: CAWSRGGIGSDTQYF. CDR3 coding DNA: TGTGCCTGGAGTCGAGGGGGTATTGGGTCAGATACGCAGTATTTT.

A single count supports this clone. V usage is TRBV4-1 and J usage is TRBJ2-3; a weak D match, TRBD2 (5 bases). V shed 6 bases and J shed 7 bases, with 17 bases lying between them. The germline V gene encodes CDR1 MGHRA and CDR2 YSYEKL. The CDR3 totals 14 residues. DNA of the CDR3: TGCGCCAGCAGAGGGCTAGCTGGTGAGAATACGCAGTATTTT. Translation gives CASRGLAGENTQYF.

The rearrangement uses TRBV3-1 (or the pseudogene TRBV3-2) and TRBJ2-4, with a weak D call TRBD1 (6 bases). Germline V CDR1 and CDR2: LGHDT, YNNKEL (reference sequence). Trimming pared 0 bases from V and 2 bases from J, leaving 14 bases between. CDR3 size: 17 residues. CDR3: CASSQETGREPKNIQYF. The CDR3 DNA reads TGTGCCAGCAGCCAAGAGACAGGACGCGAGCCCAAAAACATTCAGTACTTC.

The V call is TRBV5-1, the J call TRBJ1-1; D is possibly TRBD1 (5 bases). V lost 1 base, J lost 8 bases, and 9 bases lay in between. The CDR3 totals 12 residues. The germline gives CDR1 SGHRS, CDR2 YFSETQ. CDR3 nucleotides: TGCGCCAGCAGCTTGCAGCAGGGCGAAGCTTTCTTT. It codes for CASSLQQGEAFF.

The chain has TRBV28 and TRBJ1-3; D not resolved. V lost 3 bases and J 4 bases, leaving 13 bases between the germline ends. The CDR3 contains 15 residues. The germline V gene encodes CDR1 MDHEN and CDR2 SYDVKM. CDR3 residues: CASSLAGALGNTIYF. In nucleotides, the CDR3 is TGTGCCAGCAGTTTGGCAGGTGCTTTAGGAAACACCATATATTTT.

The V call is TRBV11-2, the J call TRBJ2-2; D is ambiguous. Germline CDR1 is SGHAT and CDR2 is FQNNGV. The length of the CDR3 is 13 residues. V lost 5 bases to trimming and J lost 7 bases, with 11 bases between them. The CDR3: CASSPTTLGELFF. CDR3 in DNA: TGTGCCAGCAGCCCCACGACTCTCGGGGAGCTGTTTTTT.

The chain carries TRBV18 and TRBJ2-6; 8 nucleotides agree with TRBD1. The ends lost 7 bases at V and 0 bases at J; junction bases unmatched: 11. CDR1 and CDR2 (germline): KGHSH, LQKENI. The CDR3 has 18 residues. CDR3 DNA: TGTGCCAGCTTCCCCTCCCGGACAGGGAGCTCTGGGGCCAACGTCCTGACTTTC. It encodes CASFPSRTGSSGANVLTF.

The chain is built from TRBV6-5 and TRBJ2-1; 8 bases are shared with TRBD1. This CDR3 contains 13 residues. The germline gives CDR1 MNHEY, CDR2 SVGAGI. Trimming took 6 bases from V and 5 from J; bases not matched to a gene: 3. The CDR3: CASRAQGDNEQFF. For the CDR3, the DNA is TGTGCCAGCAGGGCACAGGGGGACAATGAGCAGTTCTTC.

The CDR3 DNA reads TGTGCCAGCAGCTTGCCCAGGGGGAACTATGGCTACACCTTC. Encoded protein: CASSLPRGNYGYTF. The chain joins TRBV5-4 to TRBJ1-2, with 7 nucleotides matching TRBD1. The CDR3 contains 14 residues. CDR1 is SGHNT, CDR2 YYREEE, per germline (reference sequence). With V trimmed by 1 base and J by 2 bases, 2 bases remained unmatched.

The CDR3 region is CASSVQGWGTEAFF. In DNA, the CDR3 is TGTGCCAGCAGTGTACAGGGTTGGGGCACTGAAGCTTTCTTT. This rearrangement joins TRBV2 to TRBJ1-1; maybe TRBD1 (6 bases). The germline CDR1 and CDR2 sequences are SNHLY and FYNNEI. This CDR3 has 14 residues. The ends were cut back, 4 bases at V and 4 bases at J, with 13 bases in the middle.

J is TRBJ1-2 and V is TRBV3-1 (or the pseudogene TRBV3-2); D remains unclear. Germline CDR1 LGHDT, CDR2 YNNKEL (reference sequence). This CDR3 comprises 14 residues. The germline V and J ends were trimmed by 4 bases and 1 base, with 10 bases remaining between them. CDR3 sequence reads: CASSPVGSNYGYTF. CDR3 DNA sequence: TGTGCCAGCAGCCCCGTGGGGAGTAACTATGGCTACACCTTC.

The gene calls are TRBV9 and TRBJ2-2; TRBD2 agrees at 9 bases. V dropped 5 bases and J dropped 3; count of bases not matched to a gene: 11. From germline, CDR1 is SGDLS and CDR2 YYNGEE. The CDR3 sequence is 17 residues long. CDR3 bases: TGTGCCAGCAGTGCGGGGAGCGGGGGGCTCTACACCGGGGAGCTGTTTTTT. Protein: CASSAGSGGLYTGELFF.

This chain joins TRBV2 and TRBJ2-5, with unresolved D. Per germline, CDR1 SNHLY and CDR2 FYNNEI. The ends were cut back, 6 bases at V and 3 bases at J, with 5 bases in the middle. The CDR3 spans 11 residues. The CDR3 here is CASRAEETQYF. In DNA, the CDR3 is TGTGCCAGCAGGGCAGAAGAGACCCAGTACTTC.

This rearrangement joins TRBV5-1 to TRBJ1-1, with D unresolved. The CDR3 is 13 residues long. Per germline, CDR1 SGHRS and CDR2 YFSETQ. V lost 4 bases and J 7 bases, leaving 14 bases between the germline ends. Here the CDR3 DNA reads TGCGCCAGCAGCAGTGGCGGGTGGGGTGAAGCTTTCTTT. It codes for CASSSGGWGEAFF. Together with reference TRBV5-1 and TRBJ1-1, the CDR3 gives the full variable domain: KAGVTQTPRYLIKTRGQQVTLSCSPISGHRSVSWYQQTPGQGLQFLFEYFSETQRNKGNFPGRFSGRQFSNSRSEMNVSTLELGDSALYLCASSSGGWGEAFFGQGTRLTVV.

The chain joins TRBV5-1 to TRBJ2-7, with D uncertain. The CDR3 is made up of 13 amino acids. Trimming pared 5 bases from V and 0 bases from J, leaving 9 bases between. Germline assignment: CDR1 SGHRS and CDR2 YFSETQ. The CDR3, as DNA: TGCGCCAGCAGGGGCCCAATCTCCTACGAGCAGTACTTC. It codes for CASRGPISYEQYF.

The rearrangement links TRBV29-1 to TRBJ2-7, with D uncertain. Trimming left V 0 bases short and J 2 bases short, with 8 bases between. From germline, CDR1 is SQVTM and CDR2 ANQGSEA. The CDR3 totals 13 residues. The CDR3 region is CSVEDPQAYEQYF. The CDR3 DNA reads TGCAGCGTTGAAGATCCGCAGGCCTACGAGCAGTACTTC.

The table lists this clone with a few counts. This rearrangement joins TRBV7-3 to TRBJ2-6; 8 bases line up with TRBD2. Germline assignment: CDR1 SGHTA and CDR2 FQGTGA. V shed 3 bases and J 0 bases; nucleotides not matched to a gene: 10. The CDR3 has 19 amino acids. CDR3 in DNA: TGTGCCAGCAGCTTCGTAGCGGGACACCTACTCTCTGGGGCCAACGTCCTGACTTTC. Protein sequence: CASSFVAGHLLSGANVLTF.